These 27 T cell receptor beta chains were all obtained from the same sample, sequenced in a study of blood T cell repertoires in COVID-19. Sequencing was performed with immunoSEQ multiplex PCR; in TCRdb, only in-frame clones are kept and a portion is missing. The data show over 150,000 clones, approximately 86% seen once. Sequencing was carried out using peripheral blood. These TCRs come from a man in his fifties with active or convalescent COVID-19.

This rearrangement joins TRBV2 to TRBJ2-5; 9 nucleotides align to TRBD1. This CDR3 has 13 amino acids. CDR1 and CDR2 from the germline V gene are SNHLY and FYNNEI. Germline trimming cut 10 bases from V and 2 bases from J; bases unmatched to any gene: 5. In DNA, the CDR3 is TGTGCCACCAGACAGGGGGTACAAGAGACCCAGTACTTC. This encodes CATRQGVQETQYF.

V usage is TRBV11-2 and J usage is TRBJ2-5; perhaps TRBD2 as D (6 bases). The CDR3 contains 14 residues. V lost 1 base, J lost 5 bases, and 11 bases lay in between. CDR1 SGHAT and CDR2 FQNNGV come from the germline V gene. The CDR3 sequence: CASSLVGSGETQYF. In DNA form, the CDR3 reads TGTGCCAGCAGCTTAGTCGGTAGCGGTGAGACCCAGTACTTC. Looking up the rest from reference TRBV11-2 and TRBJ2-5 gives the full variable domain: EAGVAQSPRYKIIEKRQSVAFWCNPISGHATLYWYQQILGQGPKLLIQFQNNGVVDDSQLPKDRFSAERLKGVDSTLKIQPAKLEDSAVYLCASSLVGSGETQYFGPGTRLLVL.

This clone has more than one count but fewer than ten. The chain combines TRBV6-5 with TRBJ1-4; 7 bases match TRBD1. Germline CDR1 and CDR2: MNHEY and SVGAGI. There are 14 residues in the CDR3. With V trimmed by 0 bases and J by 8 bases, 3 bases remained unmatched. CDR3 in amino acids: CASSYSGTDEKLFF. The CDR3 region has the DNA TGTGCCAGCAGTTACTCGGGGACAGACGAAAAACTGTTTTTT.

This clone was counted a single time. The chain employs TRBV7-9 and TRBJ2-1; D is perhaps TRBD1 (7 bases). The germline V and J ends were trimmed by 3 bases and 8 bases, with 14 bases remaining between them. Germline V CDR1 and CDR2: SEHNR, FQNEAQ (reference sequence). CDR3 length: 14 amino acids. In nucleotides, the CDR3 is TGTGCCAGCAGCTTGCAGGAGGGGGCGGATGAGCAGTTCTTC. It specifies CASSLQEGADEQFF.

This clone was detected once. This chain's CDR3 is CASGRERQFF. CDR3 sequence (DNA): TGTGCCAGTGGGCGGGAAAGGCAGTTCTTC. This rearrangement joins TRBV19 to TRBJ2-1, with D possibly matching TRBD2 (6 bases). CDR3 length: 10 residues. The V end was cut by 8 bases, the J end by 12 bases, with 11 bases between. In germline, CDR1 is LNHDA, CDR2 SQIVND (reference sequence).

The chain links TRBV3-1 (or the pseudogene TRBV3-2) to TRBJ2-7; TRBD1 aligns across 10 bases. Germline V CDR1 and CDR2: LGHDT, YNNKEL (reference sequence). This CDR3 comprises 14 residues. After removal of 4 bases from V and 5 bases from J, the junction contained 5 bases not matched to a gene. In nucleotides, the CDR3 is TGTGCCAGCAGCCCCACCGGGACAGGGGACGAGCAGTACTTC. It is translated as CASSPTGTGDEQYF.

The chain recombines TRBV7-9 with TRBJ2-7, with D unresolved. The CDR3 covers 14 residues. Per the germline V gene, CDR1 is SEHNR and CDR2 is FQNEAQ (reference sequence). Trimming pared 1 base from V and 4 bases from J, leaving 11 bases between. The CDR3 here is CASSLERGAYEQYF. Here the CDR3 DNA reads TGTGCCAGCAGCTTAGAGAGAGGAGCGTACGAGCAGTACTTC. The full variable domain, in which reference TRBV7-9 and TRBJ2-7 provide the parts outside the CDR3, is DTGVSQNPRHKITKRGQNVTFRCDPISEHNRLYWYRQTLGQGPEFLTYFQNEAQLEKSRLLSDRFSAERPKGSFSTLEIQRTEQGDSAMYLCASSLERGAYEQYFGPGTRLTVT.

CDR3 sequence (DNA): TGCGCCAGCTCTACAGTCGGGACTACTGAGCAGTTCTTC. It is translated as CASSTVGTTEQFF. The chain joins TRBV5-1 to TRBJ2-1, with 7 bases fitting TRBD2. V lost 7 bases, J lost 9 bases, and 10 bases stayed unmatched. The V gene's germline CDR1 is SGHRS and CDR2 YFSETQ. The CDR3 has 13 amino acids. Filled out from reference TRBV5-1 and TRBJ2-1, the complete variable domain reads KAGVTQTPRYLIKTRGQQVTLSCSPISGHRSVSWYQQTPGQGLQFLFEYFSETQRNKGNFPGRFSGRQFSNSRSEMNVSTLELGDSALYLCASSTVGTTEQFFGPGTRLTVL.

The J gene is TRBJ2-7, the V gene TRBV7-3; D is ambiguous. V was pared by 5 bases and J by 3 bases, with 8 bases between. From germline, CDR1 is SGHTA and CDR2 FQGTGA. The CDR3 runs to 12 residues. CDR3 nucleotide sequence: TGTGCCAGCAGCCCGAACGGCTACGAGCAGTACTTC. Its translation is CASSPNGYEQYF.

V and J are TRBV18 and TRBJ2-1; TRBD2 is a possible D gene (6 bases). CDR1 is KGHSH, CDR2 LQKENI, per germline. Trimming left V 1 base short and J 5 bases short, with 9 bases between. CDR3 length equals 14 residues. CDR3 sequence: CASSPRREDNEQFF. CDR3 sequence (DNA): TGTGCCAGCTCACCACGCAGGGAGGACAATGAGCAGTTCTTC.

In this sample, this clone turned up once. J is TRBJ1-5 and V is TRBV6-5, with a tentative D call TRBD1 (6 bases). Germline-derived CDR1 and CDR2 are MNHEY and SVGAGI. The V end lost 1 base, the J end lost 3 bases, and 13 bases lay between the germline ends. CDR3 length equals 16 residues. The CDR3 loop is CASSYWVDRFNQPQHF. CDR3 in DNA: TGTGCCAGCAGTTACTGGGTTGACAGGTTCAATCAGCCCCAGCATTTT.

This rearrangement joins TRBV28 to TRBJ1-1; D is undetermined. This CDR3 spans 11 amino acids. CDR1 is MDHEN and CDR2 is SYDVKM in the germline V gene. V dropped 3 bases and J dropped 4 bases, with 3 bases sitting between them. CDR3 coding DNA: TGTGCCAGCAGTTTGGCCACTGAAGCTTTCTTT. Protein product: CASSLATEAFF.

The CDR3: CASSSRGDTQYF. For the CDR3, the DNA is TGTGCCAGCAGCTCCCGAGGAGATACGCAGTATTTT. The chain carries TRBV11-3 and TRBJ2-3, with no clear D. The CDR3 extends over 12 amino acids. Trimming left V 4 bases short and J 5 bases short, with 7 bases between. The germline CDR1 and CDR2 sequences are SGHNT and YENEEA.

For this clone: The junction and the germline gene differ at one end; a read error may be behind it. This same CDR3 is encoded by further DNA sequences in the sample. The rearrangement uses TRBV5-4 and TRBJ1-2, with 9 bases that match TRBD1. Per the germline V gene, CDR1 is SGHNT and CDR2 is YYREEE (reference sequence). CDR3 length equals 13 residues. CDR3 sequence reads: CASSQDRGEGYTF. The CDR3 coding sequence is TGTGCCAGCAGCCAGGACAGGGGTGAGGGCTATACCTTC.

This clone was counted once. J is TRBJ2-4 and V is TRBV7-2; 8 positions match TRBD2. V lost 0 bases and J lost 1; bases outside the gene matches: 11. CDR1 and CDR2 (germline): SGHTA, FQGNSA. The length of the CDR3 is 19 residues. CDR3 residues: CASSLARVISGGAKNIQYF. The CDR3, as DNA: TGTGCCAGCAGCTTAGCCAGGGTTATATCGGGGGGGGCCAAAAACATTCAGTACTTC.

This clone has only a few counts. The chain employs TRBV18 and TRBJ2-5; D is unclear. The CDR3 runs to 12 residues. V was clipped by 1 base and J by 5 bases, with 5 bases between them. Germline values: CDR1 KGHSH, CDR2 LQKENI. Here the CDR3 reads CASSPQRETQYF. CDR3 bases: TGTGCCAGCTCACCACAGAGGGAGACCCAGTACTTC.

This chain connects TRBV4-1 to TRBJ1-6; D is possibly TRBD1 (6 bases). The ends were cut back, 1 base at V and 8 bases at J, with 12 bases in the middle. Germline V CDR1 and CDR2: MGHRA, YSYEKL. The CDR3 is 15 amino acids. The CDR3 sequence: CASSQAGTPDSPLHF. Here the CDR3 DNA reads TGCGCCAGCAGCCAAGCCGGGACACCCGATTCACCCCTCCACTTT.

The chain recombines TRBV4-2 with TRBJ2-5; TRBD2 matches 7 bases. The CDR3 is made up of 15 amino acids. V was pared by 1 base and J by 0 bases, with 2 bases of the junction left unmatched. The germline gives CDR1 LGHNA, CDR2 YNFKEQ. The CDR3 region is CASSQVGGYQETQYF. The CDR3 region has the DNA TGTGCCAGCAGCCAAGTCGGGGGGTACCAAGAGACCCAGTACTTC.

The chain employs TRBV24-1 and TRBJ2-1; 10 bases fit TRBD2. This CDR3 is 17 amino acids long. V trimming: 4 bases; J trimming: 10 bases; junction bases outside the gene matches: 15. Looked up from germline, CDR1 is KGHDR and CDR2 is SFDVKD. The DNA of the CDR3 is TGTGCCACCAGTGACGCTAAAGGAGCGGGAGGGCCAGGAGAGCAGTTCTTC. The encoded protein is CATSDAKGAGGPGEQFF.

The V and J genes are TRBV4-3 and TRBJ1-1, with no clear D. The germline CDR1 and CDR2 sequences are LGHNA and YSLEER. The CDR3 extends over 15 amino acids. Trimming stripped 4 bases from V and 0 bases from J, with 12 bases between. CDR3 nucleotide sequence: TGCGCCAGCAGCCTCTCGAGAGCCATGAACACTGAAGCTTTCTTT. Translating gives CASSLSRAMNTEAFF.

The CDR3 spells CASSLDAGGYSPLHF. The CDR3, as DNA: TGCGCCAGCAGCTTGGATGCAGGGGGCTATTCACCCCTCCACTTT. The chain uses TRBV5-1 and TRBJ1-6, with 8 bases that match TRBD1. Germline assignment: CDR1 SGHRS and CDR2 YFSETQ. CDR3 length equals 15 residues. The V gene end was trimmed by 0 bases and the J gene end by 8 bases; junction bases not matched to a gene: 4.

About this clone: Other nucleotide sequences in the sample specify the same CDR3. The chain links TRBV3-1 (or the pseudogene TRBV3-2) to TRBJ1-2; D unclear. Germline V gene lookup returns CDR1 LGHDT and CDR2 YNNKEL (reference sequence). V shed 1 base and J shed 4 bases, with 4 bases lying between them. The CDR3 has 12 residues. The CDR3 is CASSQGLYGYTF. Written as DNA, the CDR3 is TGTGCCAGCAGCCAAGGGCTCTATGGCTACACCTTC.

The chain uses TRBV28 and TRBJ1-2; D unresolved. Trimming cost V 6 bases and J 8 bases, with 16 bases left between them. Germline-derived CDR1 and CDR2 are MDHEN and SYDVKM. There are 13 residues in the CDR3. The chain's CDR3 is CASRSLDNLGYTF. The CDR3 DNA reads as TGTGCCAGCAGGTCCCTCGACAACCTGGGCTACACCTTC.

J is TRBJ2-2 and V is TRBV2; D is unresolved. The CDR3 loop spans 13 amino acids. Germline V gene lookup returns CDR1 SNHLY and CDR2 FYNNEI. With 11 bases removed from V and 6 bases from J, the gap between germline ends came to 16 bases. The CDR3 nucleotides read TGTGCCGCTGGGTCGGTCGGGTCCGGGGAGCTGTTTTTT. This translates into CAAGSVGSGELFF.

This clone was seen just once. The chain is built from TRBV5-1 and TRBJ2-7, with 7 bases that match TRBD1. Germline-derived CDR1 and CDR2 are SGHRS and YFSETQ. The CDR3 spans 13 residues. The ends lost 5 bases at V and 1 base at J; junction bases unmatched: 3. CDR3 bases: TGCGCCAGCAGTCAGGACAGGTCCTACGAGCAGTACTTC. Amino acids: CASSQDRSYEQYF.

J is TRBJ1-4 and V is TRBV5-6; the D gene is possibly TRBD1 (6 bases). The CDR3 spans 15 residues. Germline CDR1 is SGHDT and CDR2 is YYEEEE. V dropped 3 bases and J dropped 5 bases, with 14 bases sitting between them. The CDR3 bases are TGTGCCAGCAGCTCCTCCGGGACACACAATGAAAAACTGTTTTTT. It specifies CASSSSGTHNEKLFF.

This chain links TRBV2 with TRBJ2-2, with unresolved D. The CDR3 consists of 13 residues. Trimming pared 5 bases from V and 5 bases from J, leaving 9 bases between. Germline CDR1 reads SNHLY; CDR2 reads FYNNEI. The CDR3 region has the DNA TGTGCCAGCAGTAGAACCGGGACCGGGGAGCTGTTTTTT. Its protein product is CASSRTGTGELFF.